Below are 30 T cell receptor beta chains sequenced from a single sample in a study of memory CD4+ T cells and cytomegalovirus serostatus. Single viable CD3+CD4+CD8-CD45RO+ cells were sorted as the memory CD4+ T cells. Repertoires were generated with immunoSEQ multiplex PCR, while TCRdb's copy carries only in-frame clones and drops some. Counted here are around 38,000 clones, roughly four fifths occurring once; the ten biggest clones make up 5% to 7%. The sequenced sample consisted of memory CD4+ T cells from blood. These receptors originate from an adult in good health and CMV-seronegative.

This clone was observed once. The chain carries TRBV10-2 and TRBJ2-1; 8 nucleotides match TRBD2. V was pared by 3 bases and J by 5 bases, with 12 bases of the junction left unmatched. Germline assignment: CDR1 WSHSY and CDR2 SAAADI. This CDR3 comprises 17 residues. The chain's CDR3 is CASSDIGGLAPHNEQFF. The CDR3 region has the DNA TGCGCCAGCAGTGATATTGGAGGACTAGCCCCCCACAATGAGCAGTTCTTC.

The chain carries TRBV20-1 and TRBJ2-1, with D uncertain. The CDR3 is made up of 10 amino acids. Trimming cost V 4 bases and J 6 bases, with 4 bases left between them. CDR1 is DFQATT and CDR2 is SNEGSKA in the germline V gene (reference sequence). For the CDR3, the DNA is TGCAGTGCTATCGGCAATGAGCAGTTCTTC. Protein: CSAIGNEQFF.

V is TRBV30 and J is TRBJ1-1; weak D call: TRBD1 (5 bases). The CDR3 consists of 14 residues. The V end lost 0 bases, the J end lost 6 bases, and 14 bases lay between the germline ends. Germline-derived CDR1 and CDR2 are GTSNPN and SVGIG (reference sequence). CDR3 coding DNA: TGTGCCTGGAGTGTAGAAAGGGGCTTGGCTGAAGCTTTCTTT. This gives the protein CAWSVERGLAEAFF.

The chain has TRBV5-1 and TRBJ1-3; D remains unclear. Germline CDR1 reads SGHRS; CDR2 reads YFSETQ. This CDR3 contains 14 residues. V was shortened by 5 bases and J by 1 base, with 10 bases between the two germline ends. The CDR3 DNA reads TGCGCCAGCAGTTCGTCCCCATCTGGAAACACCATATATTTT. Its translation is CASSSSPSGNTIYF.

The chain is built from TRBV19 and TRBJ1-5; 7 bases are shared with TRBD1. This CDR3 spans 15 amino acids. Trimming at V came to 8 bases and at J to 5 bases, leaving 12 bases not matched to a gene. Germline CDR1 LNHDA, CDR2 SQIVND (reference sequence). CDR3 DNA sequence: TGTGCCAGTTCAGGGGGATGGGGGATATATCAGCCCCAGCATTTT. The encoded protein is CASSGGWGIYQPQHF.

This clone was counted a few times. The rearrangement uses TRBV7-3 and TRBJ2-1; D is unclear. The germline V gene has CDR1 SGHTA and CDR2 FQGTGA. This CDR3 spans 15 amino acids. Trimming cost V 0 bases and J 8 bases, with 14 bases left between them. The CDR3 region has the DNA TGTGCCAGCAGCTTAACGGGTGTTGGGCAACATGAGCAGTTCTTC. This gives the protein CASSLTGVGQHEQFF. The entire variable domain, with the rest obtained from reference TRBV7-3 and TRBJ2-1, is as follows: GAGVSQTPSNKVTEKGKYVELRCDPISGHTALYWYRQSLGQGPEFLIYFQGTGAADDSGLPNDRFFAVRPEGSVSTLKIQRTERGDSAVYLCASSLTGVGQHEQFFGPGTRLTVL.

This clone came up once. No conserved phenylalanine or tryptophan ends this CDR3, so it is likely a read error. No DNA is shown, since the ends of the CDR3 on it are uncertain; the CDR3 is the one TCRdb lists. V is TRBV18 and J is TRBJ1-1. Per germline, CDR1 KGHSH and CDR2 LQKENI. The CDR3 spans 11 amino acids, including both terminal residues. CDR3: CASSPWKGQTS.

The chain recombines TRBV6-5 with TRBJ2-7; TRBD1 matches 10 bases. Germline V CDR1 and CDR2: MNHEY, SVGAGI. The trim removed 7 bases at V and 5 bases at J, leaving 11 bases unmatched. CDR3 length equals 15 residues. The CDR3 reads CASKRRDRGFHEQYF. As DNA, the CDR3 is TGTGCCAGCAAGCGGCGGGACAGGGGTTTCCACGAGCAGTACTTC.

The chain uses TRBV5-1 and TRBJ2-2; D perhaps matches TRBD2 (6 bases). This CDR3 region has 14 residues. Trimming took 4 bases from V and 3 from J, leaving 10 bases between them. Germline CDR1 reads SGHRS; CDR2 reads YFSETQ. The CDR3 is CASSREVDTGELFF. In nucleotides, the CDR3 is TGCGCCAGCAGCAGGGAGGTAGACACCGGGGAGCTGTTTTTT.

This sequence joins TRBV28 and TRBJ2-2; D may be TRBD2 (5 bases). The CDR3 is 12 residues long. The V end lost 6 bases, the J end lost 6 bases, and 8 bases lay between the germline ends. Looked up from germline, CDR1 is MDHEN and CDR2 is SYDVKM. CDR3 nucleotide sequence: TGTGCCAGCAGCCGACTATCCGGGGAGCTGTTTTTT. It yields the protein CASSRLSGELFF.

The genes are TRBV2 and TRBJ2-7; D unclear. Looked up from germline, CDR1 is SNHLY and CDR2 is FYNNEI. CDR3 length: 11 amino acids. With 1 base removed from V and 6 bases from J, the gap between germline ends came to 4 bases. For the CDR3, the DNA is TGTGCCAGCAGTGAAGAGGGCGAGCAGTACTTC. Protein sequence: CASSEEGEQYF. Complete variable domain (other parts from reference TRBV2 and TRBJ2-7): EPEVTQTPSHQVTQMGQEVILRCVPISNHLYFYWYRQILGQKVEFLVSFYNNEISEKSEIFDDQFSVERPDGSNFTLKIRSTKLEDSAMYFCASSEEGEQYFGPGTRLTVT.

This sequence joins TRBV30 and TRBJ2-3, with D perhaps TRBD1 (6 bases). The V end lost 0 bases, the J end lost 0 bases, and 10 bases lay between the germline ends. The germline CDR1 and CDR2 sequences are GTSNPN and SVGIG (reference sequence). The CDR3 is made up of 15 amino acids. CDR3 coding DNA: TGTGCCTGGAGTGTACAGGGCACTAGCACAGATACGCAGTATTTT. It translates to CAWSVQGTSTDTQYF.

The V and J genes are TRBV15 and TRBJ1-1; D gene ambiguous. V shed 4 bases and J shed 1 base, with 7 bases lying between them. The CDR3 contains 13 residues. Germline assignment: CDR1 LNHNV and CDR2 YYDKDF (reference sequence). CDR3: CATSIDGNTEAFF. The CDR3 DNA reads TGTGCCACCAGCATCGACGGGAACACTGAAGCTTTCTTT.

This clone was counted only a few times. The chain has TRBV5-1 and TRBJ2-2, with unresolved D. This CDR3 has 15 residues. The V gene lost 0 bases and the J gene lost 1 base, with 7 bases spanning the gap. CDR1 is SGHRS and CDR2 is YFSETQ in the germline V gene. CDR3 coding DNA: TGCGCCAGCAGCTTGGAAGGTTGGAACACCGGGGAGCTGTTTTTT. Protein sequence: CASSLEGWNTGELFF.

The chain is built from TRBV28 and TRBJ2-7; D uncertain. The CDR3 runs 15 residues. CDR1 is MDHEN, CDR2 SYDVKM, per germline. Trimming stripped 1 base from V and 3 bases from J, with 13 bases between. CDR3 bases: TGTGCCAGCAGTTTATCCCAAAGTGGGTACTACGAGCAGTACTTC. Its translation is CASSLSQSGYYEQYF.

The rearrangement links TRBV6-1 to TRBJ2-2, with 9 positions matching TRBD1. Germline V gives CDR1 MNHNS, CDR2 SASEGT. V shed 3 bases, J shed 3 bases, and the junction held 2 bases outside the gene matches. This CDR3 is built from 15 residues. The CDR3 sequence: CASSEDRGDTGELFF. The CDR3 bases are TGTGCCAGCAGTGAGGACAGGGGAGACACCGGGGAGCTGTTTTTT.

The chain links TRBV18 to TRBJ2-5; 7 positions match TRBD1. CDR1 is KGHSH and CDR2 is LQKENI in the germline V gene. The length of the CDR3 is 14 residues. The J segment lost 3 bases and the V segment lost 2 bases, leaving 3 bases of the junction unmatched. The CDR3 DNA reads as TGTGCCAGCTCACCAGCAACAGGGGAAGAGACCCAGTACTTC. It yields the protein CASSPATGEETQYF. The full variable domain, with the rest looked up from reference TRBV18 and TRBJ2-5, is NAGVMQNPRHLVRRRGQEARLRCSPMKGHSHVYWYRQLPEEGLKFMVYLQKENIIDESGMPKERFSAEFPKEGPSILRIQQVVRGDSAAYFCASSPATGEETQYFGPGTRLLVL.

This clone was detected a few times. The rearrangement links TRBV7-2 to TRBJ2-1; the match to TRBD2 covers 11 bases. The CDR3 is 18 amino acids. J lost 0 bases, V lost 4 bases, and 8 bases had no gene match. CDR1 SGHTA and CDR2 FQGNSA come from the germline V gene. The CDR3 region is CASSSGLAVTSSYNEQFF. DNA for the CDR3: TGTGCCAGCAGCTCGGGACTAGCGGTAACGAGCTCCTACAATGAGCAGTTCTTC.

CDR3 DNA sequence: TGCAGCGTTGGACAGGGGGTCACAGATACGCAGTATTTT. Translated, it gives CSVGQGVTDTQYF. The chain is built from TRBV29-1 and TRBJ2-3; 9 nucleotides agree with TRBD1. The V gene's germline CDR1 is SQVTM and CDR2 ANQGSEA. V was pared by 4 bases and J by 2 bases, with 1 base of the junction left unmatched. The length of the CDR3 is 13 residues.

V gene TRBV4-1 combines with J gene TRBJ1-3; D is ambiguous. From germline, CDR1 is MGHRA and CDR2 YSYEKL. This CDR3 has 14 amino acids. Trimming left V 2 bases short and J 0 bases short, with 5 bases between. The CDR3 protein is CASSQTISGNTIYF. In nucleotides, the CDR3 is TGCGCCAGCAGCCAAACGATCTCTGGAAACACCATATATTTT.

Details on this clone: A read error may produce the germline difference seen at one junction end. The chain recombines TRBV5-1 with TRBJ1-1, with D hard to call. Looked up from germline, CDR1 is SGHRS and CDR2 is YFSETQ. The length of the CDR3 is 13 residues. CDR3 in DNA: TGTGCCAGCAGCTTAGCGGACGACACTGAAGCTTTCTTT. Amino acids: CASSLADDTEAFF.

The chain links TRBV10-1 to TRBJ2-5; D perhaps matches TRBD2 (6 bases). This CDR3 comprises 15 residues. CDR1 is WNHNN, CDR2 SYGVQD, per germline (reference sequence). V gave up 3 bases and J gave up 2 bases, with 13 bases separating them. CDR3 sequence (DNA): TGCGCCAGCAGTGATAACTTGGCGGGGCAAGAGACCCAGTACTTC. Protein sequence: CASSDNLAGQETQYF.

The count of this clone is one. This chain connects TRBV7-2 to TRBJ2-3; 9 positions agree with TRBD2. Unmatched junction bases numbered 7, after V lost 1 base and J lost 8 bases. This CDR3 has 15 residues. CDR1 is SGHTA and CDR2 is FQGNSA in the germline V gene. CDR3 in amino acids: CASSLVAGAQGTQYF. CDR3 DNA sequence: TGTGCCAGCAGCTTAGTAGCGGGAGCGCAGGGTACGCAGTATTTT.

This clone was picked up one time. The gene calls are TRBV29-1 and TRBJ2-2; D is possibly TRBD1 or TRBD2 (5 bases each). The CDR3 runs to 14 residues. Trimming pared 7 bases from V and 1 base from J, leaving 13 bases between. Germline values: CDR1 SQVTM, CDR2 ANQGSEA. CDR3 DNA: TGCAGCGCTAGGGGAGTAGTGAACACCGGGGAGCTGTTTTTT. Protein: CSARGVVNTGELFF.

In this sample, this clone turned up a few times. The chain joins TRBV28 to TRBJ2-5; 11 nucleotides agree with TRBD2. The ends lost 3 bases at V and 3 bases at J; junction bases unmatched: 0. The CDR3 is 14 residues long. CDR1 MDHEN and CDR2 SYDVKM come from the germline V gene. CDR3 DNA sequence: TGTGCCAGCAGTTTGACTAGCGGGGAAGAGACCCAGTACTTC. This sequence encodes CASSLTSGEETQYF.

CDR3 nucleotides: TGTGCCAGCAGTTTATCCAGTAACACCATATATTTT. Translating it yields CASSLSSNTIYF. The chain employs TRBV28 and TRBJ1-3; D gene ambiguous. The CDR3 loop spans 12 amino acids. The germline gives CDR1 MDHEN, CDR2 SYDVKM. V dropped 1 base and J dropped 7 bases, with 5 bases sitting between them.

The chain employs TRBV7-2 and TRBJ1-5; D remains ambiguous. The V end lost 0 bases, the J end lost 2 bases, and 8 bases lay between the germline ends. The CDR3 consists of 15 residues. Germline CDR1 is SGHTA and CDR2 is FQGNSA. CDR3 coding DNA: TGTGCCAGCAGCTTAGCGGGGTCCGGCAATCAGCCCCAGCATTTT. Translating gives CASSLAGSGNQPQHF.

This chain links TRBV30 with TRBJ2-1; TRBD1 agrees at 8 bases. Germline V gene sequence: CDR1 GTSNPN, CDR2 SVGIG (reference sequence). Trimming removed 5 bases from V and 0 bases from J; junction bases left unmatched: 3. The CDR3 loop spans 14 amino acids. CDR3 bases: TGTGCCTGGGGGACAGGTCCCTCCTACAATGAGCAGTTCTTC. Protein product: CAWGTGPSYNEQFF.

J is TRBJ1-4 and V is TRBV18; D uncertain. The germline V and J ends were trimmed by 3 bases and 5 bases, with 7 bases remaining between them. Germline V lookup: CDR1 KGHSH, CDR2 LQKENI. The CDR3 contains 13 residues. CDR3 loop: CASSPSVNEKLFF. Here the CDR3 DNA reads TGTGCCAGCTCACCCTCAGTGAATGAAAAACTGTTTTTT.

This chain uses TRBV18 with TRBJ1-4; the D is unclear. This CDR3 spans 13 amino acids. Deletions cut 2 bases from V and 8 bases from J, with 9 bases between. Germline V lookup: CDR1 KGHSH, CDR2 LQKENI. CDR3 protein: CASSPDSGEKLFF. Here the CDR3 DNA reads TGTGCCAGCTCACCAGATTCCGGAGAAAAACTGTTTTTT.